The rows below give T cell receptor beta chains drawn from one sample of a study of vaccination effects on CD4 cells after COVID-19. These receptors' targets are unknown. Sequenced by immunoSEQ multiplex PCR; TCRdb stores in-frame clones only, minus some. The table includes 20,000 to 30,000 clones, 75% to 85% detected once. The input for sequencing was CD4+ T cells from PBMCs cultured with HCoV-NL63 spike peptides, taken before COVID-19 vaccination. These receptors all stem from a human donor who had a prior SARS-CoV-2 infection. The CDR3 runs from the conserved cysteine through the conserved F or W. A D gene is named only where the DNA matches it firmly. The size entry is marked missing in some rows and otherwise reads once, few, many or a size class.

TRBJ2-5	12	TRBV18	-	-	CASSPPGETQYF	TGTGCCAGCTCACCACCGGGAGAGACCCAGTACTTC
TRBJ2-5	16	TRBV5-1	TRBD2	-	CASSSPSSGSGETQYF	TGCGCCAGCAGCAGCCCATCGAGCGGGAGTGGAGAGACCCAGTACTTC
TRBJ2-2	14	TRBV7-3	-	-	CASSLLGITGELFF	TGTGCCAGCAGCTTACTAGGGATAACCGGGGAGCTGTTTTTT
TRBJ1-2	16	TRBV19	-	few	CASSDKGHRSSYGYTF	TGTGCCAGTAGCGACAAGGGACACCGGAGCTCCTATGGCTACACCTTC
TRBJ2-5	11	TRBV7-9	-	-	CASSLKETQYF	TGTGCCAGCAGCCTTAAAGAGACCCAGTACTTC
TRBJ2-7	14	TRBV7-3	-	few	CASSPGAPLYEQYF	TGTGCCAGCAGCCCCGGGGCACCCTTGTACGAGCAGTACTTC
TRBJ1-6	15	TRBV6-5	-	-	CASSQPGRLNSPLHF	TGTGCCAGCAGTCAACCGGGACGTCTAAATTCACCCCTCCACTTT
TRBJ1-5	13	TRBV4-1	-	-	CASSQDRETPQHF	TGCGCCAGCAGCCAAGACAGGGAGACGCCCCAGCATTTT
TRBJ2-5	15	TRBV18	-	-	CASSPTDAYQETQYF	TGTGCCAGCTCACCAACAGACGCATACCAAGAGACCCAGTACTTC
TRBJ2-3	9	TRBV29-1	-	-	CSVADTQYF	TGCAGCGTTGCAGATACGCAGTATTTT
TRBJ1-2	16	TRBV7-9	TRBD1	-	CASSSPLKAGGAGYTF	TGTGCCAGCAGCTCCCCCCTAAAGGCAGGGGGCGCGGGCTACACCTTC
TRBJ2-5	14	TRBV6-6	TRBD1	-	CASRGTGSVETQYF	TGTGCCAGCAGAGGGACAGGGTCGGTCGAGACCCAGTACTTC
TRBJ2-3	17	TRBV5-4	TRBD2	-	CASSLSQRGLSTDTQYF	TGTGCCAGCAGCCTGAGCCAGCGGGGGTTGAGCACAGATACGCAGTATTTT
TRBJ2-5	15	TRBV4-3	TRBD1	-	CASSQDQTGGETQYF	TGCGCCAGCAGCCAAGATCAAACAGGGGGTGAGACCCAGTACTTC
TRBJ2-7	15	TRBV6-5	-	-	CASSYGGTTFHEQYF	TGTGCCAGCAGTTACGGTGGGACAACGTTCCACGAGCAGTACTTC
TRBJ1-2	14	TRBV19	-	-	CASSIRESLWGYTF	TGTGCCAGTAGTATAAGGGAGTCCCTCTGGGGCTACACCTTC
TRBJ2-1	13	TRBV30	-	-	CAWSSQVGTEQFF	TGTGCCTGGAGTTCCCAGGTGGGGACTGAGCAGTTCTTC
TRBJ2-5	12	TRBV28	TRBD2	-	CASSSTSGPQYF	TGTGCCAGCAGTTCGACTAGCGGGCCCCAGTACTTC
TRBJ2-1	17	TRBV5-4	TRBD2	once	CASSSPGGSGVYNEQFF	TGTGCCAGCAGCTCACCGGGGGGGAGCGGGGTCTACAATGAGCAGTTCTTC
TRBJ1-6	14	TRBV30	-	-	CAWSPEDYNSPLHF	TGTGCCTGGAGTCCAGAGGACTATAATTCACCCCTCCACTTT
TRBJ1-4	15	TRBV3-1/TRBV3-2	TRBD1	-	CASSQWTGANEKLFF	TGTGCCAGCAGCCAATGGACAGGGGCTAATGAAAAACTGTTTTTT
TRBJ1-2	14	TRBV5-1	-	-	CASSPRRMTVGYTF	TGCGCCAGCAGCCCGCGCCGAATGACTGTTGGCTACACCTTC
TRBJ1-4	12	TRBV7-2	-	-	CASSSPLEKLFF	TGTGCCAGCAGCTCCCCACTGGAAAAACTGTTTTTT
TRBJ2-7	12	TRBV7-7	-	-	CASSSRNNEQYF	TGTGCTAGCAGCTCGAGGAATAACGAGCAGTACTTC
TRBJ2-7	15	TRBV5-1	TRBD2	-	CASSLGSSGGYEQYF	TGCGCCAGCAGCTTGGGTTCTAGCGGGGGCTACGAGCAGTACTTC
TRBJ1-5	13	TRBV19	-	few	CASSIDRAQPQHF	TGTGCCAGTAGTATAGATCGGGCCCAGCCCCAGCATTTT
TRBJ1-5	14	TRBV24-1	TRBD1	-	CATSETGQGNPQHF	TGTGCCACCAGTGAAACGGGACAGGGGAATCCCCAGCATTTT
TRBJ1-6	16	TRBV7-8	-	-	CASSSSVRVGFSPLHF	TGTGCCAGCAGCTCCTCCGTCAGGGTGGGTTTTTCACCCCTCCACTTT
TRBJ2-7	13	TRBV2	-	-	CASSNTYTYEQYF	TGTGCCAGCAGTAATACTTATACCTACGAGCAGTACTTC
TRBJ2-7	15	TRBV6-1	-	-	CASSDRDTNSYEQYF	TGTGCCAGCAGTGACAGGGACACGAACTCCTACGAGCAGTACTTC
TRBJ2-5	16	TRBV11-2	TRBD2	once	CASSPRTSGVPETQYF	TGTGCCAGCAGCCCGAGGACTAGCGGCGTTCCGGAGACCCAGTACTTC
TRBJ2-3	13	TRBV25-1	-	-	CASTRFSTDTQYF	TGTGCCAGCACCAGGTTTAGCACAGATACGCAGTATTTT
TRBJ1-1	14	TRBV18	TRBD1	-	CASSLDRGNTEAFF	TGTGCCAGCTCACTGGACAGGGGGAACACTGAAGCTTTCTTT